The 20 T cell receptor beta chains below come from one sample, sequenced in a study of PD-L1 blockade in urothelial cancer. Here immunoSEQ multiplex PCR was the method, and the copy in TCRdb shows in-frame clones only, minus some. Counted here are more than 70,000 clones, roughly nine tenths occurring once; the ten biggest clones make up roughly 3.3%. Here the sequenced sample was PBMCs, taken around atezolizumab (anti-PD-L1) treatment. The receptors derive from a man aged 55-75 years with urothelial cancer.

This chain uses TRBV6-6 with TRBJ2-5; 7 bases are a match to TRBD1. The germline V gene has CDR1 MNHNY and CDR2 SVGAGI (reference sequence). J was trimmed by 5 bases and V by 4 bases; bases with no gene match: 4. The CDR3 covers 13 residues. This CDR3 reads CASSSRGLETQYF. DNA for the CDR3: TGTGCCAGCAGTTCAAGGGGGCTGGAGACCCAGTACTTC.

CDR3 sequence reads: CASSHTGGGAYEQYF. CDR3 DNA: TGTGCCAGCAGCCACACCGGGGGGGGCGCATACGAGCAGTACTTC. V gene TRBV7-2 combines with J gene TRBJ2-7; 8 bases are shared with TRBD2. Per the germline V gene, CDR1 is SGHTA and CDR2 is FQGNSA. V dropped 5 bases and J dropped 4; count of bases not matched to a gene: 10. The CDR3 totals 15 residues.

This clone is a singleton in its sample. The chain links TRBV10-2 to TRBJ2-1; 8 nucleotides align to TRBD1. Germline CDR1 is WSHSY and CDR2 is SAAADI. The CDR3 runs to 15 residues. Trimming at V came to 6 bases and at J to 0 bases, leaving 4 bases not matched to a gene. The CDR3: CASRTGTGSYNEQFF. CDR3 DNA: TGCGCCAGCAGGACCGGGACAGGCTCCTACAATGAGCAGTTCTTC.

This chain uses TRBV15 with TRBJ2-6; no reliable D call. V dropped 3 bases and J dropped 1 base, with 7 bases sitting between them. CDR3 length equals 15 residues. Looked up from germline, CDR1 is LNHNV and CDR2 is YYDKDF (reference sequence). Written as DNA, the CDR3 is TGTGCCACCAGCAGGCCCGGGTCTGGGGCCAACGTCCTGACTTTC. It encodes CATSRPGSGANVLTF.

The chain has TRBV7-9 and TRBJ2-1; weak D call: TRBD2 (6 bases). V dropped 7 bases and J dropped 4 bases, with 14 bases sitting between them. This CDR3 contains 14 residues. Germline V gene data show CDR1 as SEHNR and CDR2 as FQNEAQ (reference sequence). The CDR3 is CASNLAGTYNEQFF. Written as DNA, the CDR3 is TGTGCCAGCAATTTGGCGGGAACGTACAATGAGCAGTTCTTC.

This chain links TRBV5-6 with TRBJ2-2; 7 positions agree with TRBD1. The germline V gene has CDR1 SGHDT and CDR2 YYEEEE. This CDR3 region has 12 residues. V was clipped by 4 bases and J by 7 bases; unmatched bases: 1. The CDR3, as DNA: TGTGCCAGCAGCCGGGACAGCGGGGAGCTGTTTTTT. This translates into CASSRDSGELFF.

The chain links TRBV4-1 to TRBJ1-1, with no clear D. V gave up 1 base and J gave up 0 bases, with 12 bases separating them. Germline V gene data show CDR1 as MGHRA and CDR2 as YSYEKL. The CDR3 loop spans 16 amino acids. CDR3 bases: TGCGCCAGCAGCCAAGCAGGTCCCACCATGAACACTGAAGCTTTCTTT. It is translated as CASSQAGPTMNTEAFF.

The chain recombines TRBV9 with TRBJ2-2, with 8 bases fitting TRBD1. There are 17 residues in the CDR3. Per germline, CDR1 SGDLS and CDR2 YYNGEE. V lost 3 bases to trimming and J lost 3 bases; unmatched junction nucleotides: 10. CDR3 coding DNA: TGTGCCAGCAGCGGAGGACAGGGCGAGGTATACACCGGGGAGCTGTTTTTT. This translates into CASSGGQGEVYTGELFF. The full variable domain, with the rest looked up from reference TRBV9 and TRBJ2-2, is DSGVTQTPKHLITATGQRVTLRCSPRSGDLSVYWYQQSLDQGLQFLIQYYNGEERAKGNILERFSAQQFPDLHSELNLSSLELGDSALYFCASSGGQGEVYTGELFFGEGSRLTVL.

V gene TRBV7-2 combines with J gene TRBJ1-1; TRBD1 aligns across 9 bases. V lost 5 bases and J lost 5; bases outside the gene matches: 9. This CDR3 spans 15 amino acids. Germline V CDR1 and CDR2: SGHTA, FQGNSA. The CDR3 is CASSPTGQGGTEAFF. The CDR3 DNA reads TGTGCCAGCAGCCCGACGGGACAGGGAGGGACTGAAGCTTTCTTT.

Only a few counts were recorded for this clone. The chain joins TRBV30 to TRBJ1-1, with TRBD1 matching 8 bases. The CDR3 loop spans 12 amino acids. Germline V CDR1 and CDR2: GTSNPN, SVGIG (reference sequence). With V trimmed by 5 bases and J by 2 bases, 1 base remained unmatched. The CDR3 DNA reads as TGTGCCTGGGGACAGGGTAACACTGAAGCTTTCTTT. It is translated as CAWGQGNTEAFF.

Turning to this clone: Other DNA sequences of this sample code for an identical CDR3. The rearrangement joins TRBV29-1 to TRBJ1-2; possible D gene TRBD1, 5 bases. V was pared by 0 bases and J by 4 bases, with 12 bases between. The CDR3 sequence is 14 residues long. Germline CDR1 SQVTM, CDR2 ANQGSEA. The DNA of the CDR3 is TGCAGCGTTGAAGATCGACAAGGGGTCTATGGCTACACCTTC. Its translation is CSVEDRQGVYGYTF. The full variable domain, with the rest looked up from reference TRBV29-1 and TRBJ1-2, is SAVISQKPSRDICQRGTSLTIQCQVDSQVTMMFWYRQQPGQSLTLIATANQGSEATYESGFVIDKFPISRPNLTFSTLTVSNMSPEDSSIYLCSVEDRQGVYGYTFGSGTRLTVV.

This chain links TRBV4-1 with TRBJ2-5; 8 positions match TRBD1. The CDR3 sequence is 15 residues long. Germline CDR1 and CDR2: MGHRA and YSYEKL. V dropped 3 bases and J dropped 2; count of bases not matched to a gene: 5. The CDR3 DNA follows: TGCGCCAGCAGCCAGGCAGGGACAGGACAAGAGACCCAGTACTTC. This codes for CASSQAGTGQETQYF.

In this sample, this clone turned up once. The rearrangement links TRBV9 to TRBJ2-7; TRBD1 agrees at 10 bases. Germline-derived CDR1 and CDR2 are SGDLS and YYNGEE. The CDR3 length is 15 residues. With V trimmed by 4 bases and J by 2 bases, 6 bases remained unmatched. CDR3 region: CASSPRTGGTYEQYF. CDR3 DNA sequence: TGTGCCAGCAGCCCCCGGACAGGGGGAACCTACGAGCAGTACTTC.

The gene calls are TRBV7-6 and TRBJ2-1; 14 bases agree with TRBD2. Trimming at V came to 5 bases and at J to 4 bases, leaving 7 bases not matched to a gene. Germline CDR1 is SGHVS and CDR2 is FNYEAQ. The CDR3 has 17 amino acids. The CDR3 region is CASSPTRTSGGYNEQFF. The CDR3 coding sequence is TGTGCCAGCAGCCCGACCCGGACTAGCGGGGGGTACAATGAGCAGTTCTTC.

The J gene is TRBJ1-1, the V gene TRBV10-1; tentative D call: TRBD1 (6 bases). Trimming cost V 0 bases and J 1 base, with 9 bases left between them. The germline gives CDR1 WNHNN, CDR2 SYGVQD (reference sequence). This CDR3 is built from 15 residues. The CDR3 spells CASSESTRGNTEAFF. The CDR3 DNA reads TGCGCCAGCAGTGAGTCAACCAGGGGGAACACTGAAGCTTTCTTT.

The J gene is TRBJ2-2, the V gene TRBV6-5, with D possibly TRBD2 on 5 matching bases. Per germline, CDR1 MNHEY and CDR2 SVGAGI. V gave up 5 bases and J gave up 7 bases, with 11 bases separating them. The length of the CDR3 is 13 residues. The CDR3 is CASSPTRGGELFF. DNA of the CDR3: TGTGCCAGCAGTCCCACTAGAGGCGGGGAGCTGTTTTTT.

The chain recombines TRBV5-5 with TRBJ1-3; D possibly corresponds to TRBD1 (6 bases). The CDR3 covers 16 residues. The germline V gene encodes CDR1 SGHKS and CDR2 YYEKEE (reference sequence). V shed 4 bases and J shed 0 bases, with 14 bases lying between them. The CDR3 sequence: CASSKPGTLSGNTIYF. CDR3 DNA sequence: TGTGCCAGCAGCAAACCCGGGACACTCTCTGGAAACACCATATATTTT.

V gene TRBV9 combines with J gene TRBJ1-1; no reliable D call. Deletions cut 4 bases from V and 6 bases from J, with 16 bases between. CDR3 length: 14 residues. The germline gives CDR1 SGDLS, CDR2 YYNGEE. The CDR3 reads CASSSRETNAEAFF. The CDR3 DNA reads TGTGCCAGCAGCTCCCGGGAAACAAACGCTGAAGCTTTCTTT. Looking up the rest from reference TRBV9 and TRBJ1-1 gives the full variable domain: DSGVTQTPKHLITATGQRVTLRCSPRSGDLSVYWYQQSLDQGLQFLIQYYNGEERAKGNILERFSAQQFPDLHSELNLSSLELGDSALYFCASSSRETNAEAFFGQGTRLTVV.

The V call is TRBV5-1, the J call TRBJ1-4; 8 bases are a match to TRBD1. V dropped 4 bases and J dropped 6; count of bases not matched to a gene: 11. This CDR3 has 16 amino acids. Germline CDR1 SGHRS, CDR2 YFSETQ. The CDR3 here is CASSQIRQGRDEKLFF. CDR3 DNA: TGCGCCAGCAGCCAAATCAGACAGGGGCGGGATGAAAAACTGTTTTTT.

CDR3 region: CASSTGTGGLQPQHF. For the CDR3, the DNA is TGTGCCAGCAGCACCGGGACAGGGGGCCTTCAGCCCCAGCATTTT. The chain combines TRBV5-8 with TRBJ1-5; 12 bases map to TRBD1. The length of the CDR3 is 15 residues. The V gene end was trimmed by 4 bases and the J gene end by 6 bases; junction bases not matched to a gene: 5. Per germline, CDR1 SGHTS and CDR2 YDEGEE. Filled out from reference TRBV5-8 and TRBJ1-5, the complete variable domain reads EAGVTQSPTHLIKTRGQQATLRCSPISGHTSVYWYQQALGLGLQFLLWYDEGEERNRGNFPPRFSGRQFPNYSSELNVNALELEDSALYLCASSTGTGGLQPQHFGDGTRLSIL.